This is a list of T cell receptor beta chains from one sample in a study of T cell responses to AZD1222 COVID-19 vaccine. TCRdb's table, derived via immunoSEQ multiplex PCR, lists solely in-frame clones and lacks some. The sample lists 150,000 or so clones; over 80% were seen once. The sample was peripheral blood, taken 28 days after the second AZD1222 dose. These receptors all stem from an adult who received the AZD1222 COVID-19 vaccine. Each CDR3 is given with its conserved first and last residue. Each record gives: clone size, V gene, D gene, J gene, CDR3 DNA, CDR3 protein. The D gene is left open where the match is weak. Size tells how often a clone was seen (once, few, many) or the class of an expanded clone, and some rows leave it out.

.	TRBV6-5	.	TRBJ1-4	TGTGCCAGCAGTTCGAGGGGGACTAATGAAAAACTGTTTTTT	CASSSRGTNEKLFF
.	TRBV10-3	.	TRBJ2-2	TGTGCCATCAGGAGTAACACCGGGGAGCTGTTTTTT	CAIRSNTGELFF
.	TRBV6-2/TRBV6-3	TRBD1	TRBJ2-2	TGTGCCAGCAGTTACCCTCCGGGACAGGGGCTTCGAACCGGGGAGCTGTTTTTT	CASSYPPGQGLRTGELFF
.	TRBV9	.	TRBJ2-7	TGTGCCAGCAGCCCCCGCGACTACTCCTACGAGCAGTACTTC	CASSPRDYSYEQYF
.	TRBV18	.	TRBJ1-1	TGTGCCAGCTCAAGTCAGGGAACGGGTGAAGCTTTCTTT	CASSSQGTGEAFF
.	TRBV2	.	TRBJ1-1	TGTGCCAGCAGTGGAGGCCCCAGGGCCATGAACACTGAAGCTTTCTTT	CASSGGPRAMNTEAFF
.	TRBV6-6	.	TRBJ2-1	TGTGCCAGCAGTTACCCGTCCAATGAGCAGTTCTTC	CASSYPSNEQFF
once	TRBV20-1	.	TRBJ1-5	TGCAGTGCTAGTATTAGCAATCAGCCCCAGCATTTT	CSASISNQPQHF
.	TRBV12-2	.	TRBJ2-1	TGTGCAAGTCGCTTAGCCGGGATCCAGGGGGCTAGACTTTACAATGAGCAGTTCTTC	CASRLAGIQGARLYNEQFF
once	TRBV6-5	TRBD1	TRBJ1-5	TGTGCCAGCAGACAGGGGGGAGGGAGCAATCAGCCCCAGCATTTT	CASRQGGGSNQPQHF
.	TRBV5-1	.	TRBJ2-7	TGCGCCAGCAGCGGTCTCAGGGGGACTGACAGGCCCTACGAGCAGTACTTC	CASSGLRGTDRPYEQYF
.	TRBV5-1	.	TRBJ1-4	TGCGCCAGCAGCTTGGAGGGCAGAGTGAATGGTGAAAAACTGTTTTTT	CASSLEGRVNGEKLFF
.	TRBV7-6	.	TRBJ2-1	TGTGCCAGCCGAGGGACCAGGTACAATGAGCAGTTCTTC	CASRGTRYNEQFF
.	TRBV4-3	.	TRBJ2-5	TGCGCCAGCAGCCCTCTTAGGGGGGGGACCCAGTACTTC	CASSPLRGGTQYF
once	TRBV19	.	TRBJ2-7	TGTGCCAGTAGTGCCAACTTCTACGAGCAGTACTTC	CASSANFYEQYF
once	TRBV5-5	.	TRBJ1-1	TGTGCCAGCAGTTCAGGGTTAACTGAAGCTTTCTTT	CASSSGLTEAFF
.	TRBV27	.	TRBJ2-2	TGTGCCAGCGGGCAGGGGAGTAATGTCGGGGAGCTGTTTTTT	CASGQGSNVGELFF
.	TRBV27	.	TRBJ1-6	TGTGCCAGCAGTTCTCCAGGGAGCTCCTATAATTCACCCCTCCACTTT	CASSSPGSSYNSPLHF
.	TRBV19	.	TRBJ2-7	TGTGCCAGTAGTCGGGGTCTGTACGAGCAGTACTTC	CASSRGLYEQYF
.	TRBV5-6	.	TRBJ2-7	TGTGCCAGCAGCTCCCCGGCCGAAGGGGGTTACGAGCAGTACTTC	CASSSPAEGGYEQYF
.	TRBV2	TRBD1	TRBJ1-2	TGTGCCAGCAGTGATATCGGACAGGGGGCTGGGGGCTACACCTTC	CASSDIGQGAGGYTF
.	TRBV7-2	.	TRBJ2-7	TGTGCCAGCAGCTTAGACCCGCGAGCGGGCGAGCAGTACTTC	CASSLDPRAGEQYF
few	TRBV30	.	TRBJ2-5	TGTGCCTGGAGGATTCACGGGCGTGAGACCCAGTACTTC	CAWRIHGRETQYF
.	TRBV27	.	TRBJ1-1	TGTGCCAGCAGTTTCGAGGGGGACACTGAAGCTTTCTTT	CASSFEGDTEAFF